This T cell receptor beta chain derives from a study of blood T cell repertoires in COVID-19. Turning to the study itself: Italy, Spain and the United States were the sources of the convalescent and acute COVID-19 samples. In each case, the material was cDNA or gDNA derived from T cells, B-cell-depleted T cells, or PBMCs.

Authors' processing steps: Amplifying reference gene primers gave estimates of nucleated cell counts. The table came from immunoSEQ multiplex PCR; TCRdb's copy has only in-frame clones and leaves some out. V, J and clone size were drawn from that table, and D and trimming were deduced from the DNA. The sample lists 300,000 to 350,000 clones, 88% occurring once. Seattle patients were enrolled during active infection and followed longitudinally. This CDR3 is built from 15 residues. The V end was cut by 2 bases, the J end by 0 bases, with 8 bases between. Germline V gives CDR1 SNHLY, CDR2 FYNNEI. Sequencing was performed on peripheral blood. The rearrangement joins TRBV2 to TRBJ1-5; D unresolved. This TCR came from a woman in her thirties with COVID-19, enrolled during active disease. The CDR3 DNA follows: TGTGCCAGCAGTGAATGGCGGAATAGCAATCAGCCCCAGCATTTT. Translation gives CASSEWRNSNQPQHF.